The clone carrying this T cell receptor (beta chain) was picked up a small number of times. As handled by the study authors: The study built a papillary thyroid cancer distant-metastasis classifier from CDR3 differences across clinicopathological groups. TCRdb re-called clones via MiXCR from the PCR reads. TCRdb, rather than the study authors, made the V and J calls. This repertoire shows about 4,200 clones, roughly 19% found once; its top ten account for approximately 23%. The data belong to a study of metastatic and nonmetastatic thyroid tumors. Germline V lookup: CDR1 SNHLY, CDR2 FYNNEI. The V end lost 8 bases, the J end lost 3 bases, and 16 bases lay between the germline ends. The CDR3 consists of 14 residues. No patient received treatment before thyroid surgery.

V is TRBV2 and J is TRBJ1-1; D not resolved. The TCR originated in a male donor with papillary thyroid cancer or a benign thyroid nodule (not recorded which). Some clones in this sample may be carry-over from other donors' samples. Material for sequencing was adjacent normal tissue. The CDR3 protein is CASLSTYLHTEAFF. The CDR3 DNA follows: TGTGCCAGCCTCTCGACTTACCTGCACACTGAAGCTTTCTTT.